These 29 T cell receptor beta chains came from one sample sequenced in a study of cytomegalovirus exposure and HLA in healthy donors. The study ran its PCR with 60 Vbeta and 13 Jbeta primers. Only in-frame clones appear in the TCRdb table, and some are missing; sequencing was by immunoSEQ multiplex PCR. The sample consists of about 120,000 clones, 80% of them appearing once. Sequencing was carried out using PBMCs. All receptors come from a female donor in good health and CMV-seronegative.

This clone was recorded only once. J is TRBJ2-3 and V is TRBV4-1, with 16 nucleotides matching TRBD2. The CDR3 runs 18 residues. CDR1 and CDR2 from the germline V gene are MGHRA and YSYEKL. V lost 3 bases, J lost 5 bases, and 8 bases stayed unmatched. The CDR3 DNA reads TGCGCCAGCAGCCACCAAGGGACTAGCGGGGGGGCCGGAGATACGCAGTATTTT. It is translated as CASSHQGTSGGAGDTQYF.

V and J are TRBV18 and TRBJ2-7; D perhaps matches TRBD1 (6 bases). The CDR3 has 16 residues. In germline, CDR1 is KGHSH, CDR2 LQKENI. V dropped 6 bases and J dropped 4 bases, with 22 bases sitting between them. CDR3: CASSPLVGTTPYEQYF. CDR3 sequence (DNA): TGTGCCAGCTCCCCCCTTGTAGGGACAACTCCTTACGAGCAGTACTTC.

The genes are TRBV7-9 and TRBJ2-5, with 11 positions matching TRBD2. The CDR3 contains 15 residues. Unmatched junction bases numbered 5, after V lost 6 bases and J lost 2 bases. Germline V gene lookup returns CDR1 SEHNR and CDR2 FQNEAQ (reference sequence). CDR3 in amino acids: CASSLTSGGQETQYF. The DNA of the CDR3 is TGTGCCAGCAGTCTCACTAGCGGGGGACAAGAGACCCAGTACTTC.

DNA for the CDR3: TGTGCCAGCAGCCAAGAAAACAGGGGGACTGAAGCTTTCTTT. This gives the protein CASSQENRGTEAFF. This chain uses TRBV5-4 with TRBJ1-1, with 8 bases lining up with TRBD1. The CDR3 has 14 residues. Looked up from germline, CDR1 is SGHNT and CDR2 is YYREEE (reference sequence). The ends lost 4 bases at V and 5 bases at J; junction bases unmatched: 7.

In its sample, this clone was seen once. The gene calls are TRBV9 and TRBJ1-2, with D maybe TRBD1 (6 bases). The V end was cut by 3 bases, the J end by 0 bases, with 18 bases between. The CDR3 is made up of 17 amino acids. CDR1 is SGDLS and CDR2 is YYNGEE in the germline V gene. The CDR3 loop reads CASSARDTGTANYGYTF. CDR3 nucleotides: TGTGCCAGCAGCGCCCGGGACACCGGGACGGCTAACTATGGCTACACCTTC.

The rearrangement joins TRBV7-6 to TRBJ2-5, with 7 bases lining up with TRBD1. The J call is doubtful: the DNA matches TRBJ2-7 better. The CDR3 spans 17 residues. The germline CDR1 and CDR2 sequences are SGHVS and FNYEAQ. The CDR3 DNA reads as TGTGCCAGCAGCTTTCAAGCACCCAGGGGGTATACCTACGAGCAGTACTTC. This gives the protein CASSFQAPRGYTYEQYF.

This clone appeared once. The CDR3 spells CASSEEGTSGGALEQYF. The CDR3 DNA sequence: TGTGCCAGCAGTGAAGAGGGGACTAGCGGGGGGGCCCTCGAGCAGTACTTC. The rearrangement links TRBV2 to TRBJ2-7; 16 positions agree with TRBD2. This CDR3 comprises 17 residues. V lost 1 base to trimming and J lost 6 bases; unmatched junction nucleotides: 6. Germline values: CDR1 SNHLY, CDR2 FYNNEI.

This clone was seen only a few times. The CDR3 region has the DNA TGTGCCAGCAGTCCGAAAAGGACAGGGGGCTACGAGCAGTACTTC. Protein: CASSPKRTGGYEQYF. The chain is built from TRBV7-8 and TRBJ2-7; 10 nucleotides align to TRBD1. Trimming cost V 6 bases and J 3 bases; bases outside gene matches: 8. Looked up from germline, CDR1 is SGHVS and CDR2 is FQNEAQ. CDR3 length: 15 amino acids.

This clone was seen a handful of times. This chain connects TRBV11-2 to TRBJ2-1; D might be TRBD1 (5 bases). Trimming took 2 bases from V and 5 from J, leaving 13 bases between them. The germline CDR1 and CDR2 sequences are SGHAT and FQNNGV. This CDR3 has 15 residues. In DNA, the CDR3 is TGTGCCAGCAGCTTACTATTAGGGGCGAACAATGAGCAGTTCTTC. This translates into CASSLLLGANNEQFF.

The chain recombines TRBV9 with TRBJ1-5; tentative D call: TRBD1 (5 bases). CDR1 is SGDLS and CDR2 is YYNGEE in the germline V gene. This CDR3 region has 15 residues. V dropped 3 bases and J dropped 7 bases, with 17 bases sitting between them. The CDR3 spells CASSAGTAGNQPQHF. The CDR3 nucleotides read TGTGCCAGCAGCGCCGGGACGGCGGGGAACCAGCCCCAGCATTTT.

The J gene is TRBJ1-3, the V gene TRBV6-1; 7 bases line up with TRBD1. The J segment lost 4 bases and the V segment lost 5 bases, leaving 5 bases of the junction unmatched. The CDR3 is 14 amino acids. CDR1 MNHNS and CDR2 SASEGT come from the germline V gene. CDR3 bases: TGTGCCAGCAGTCCAGGGGGTTCGGGAAACACCATATATTTT. Amino acid sequence: CASSPGGSGNTIYF.

The CDR3 region is CAIRGTLMNTEAFF. CDR3 coding DNA: TGTGCCATTCGAGGGACACTCATGAACACTGAAGCTTTCTTT. The chain joins TRBV28 to TRBJ1-1; the D gene is possibly TRBD1 (6 bases). This CDR3 region has 14 residues. V was pared by 10 bases and J by 0 bases, with 15 bases between. Looked up from germline, CDR1 is MDHEN and CDR2 is SYDVKM.

This rearrangement joins TRBV5-4 to TRBJ2-3, with 10 bases lining up with TRBD2. V trimming: 1 base; J trimming: 9 bases; junction bases outside the gene matches: 8. From germline, CDR1 is SGHNT and CDR2 YYREEE (reference sequence). CDR3 length: 15 residues. The CDR3, as DNA: TGTGCCAGCAGCTTGTCGCTAGCGGGAGCGAGGACGCAGTATTTT. Amino acid sequence: CASSLSLAGARTQYF.

The rearrangement joins TRBV6-1 to TRBJ1-6, with 10 bases fitting TRBD1. The V segment lost 6 bases and the J segment 5 bases; nucleotides outside the gene matches: 4. The CDR3 has 15 residues. Germline lookup yields CDR1 MNHNS and CDR2 SASEGT. The CDR3 coding sequence is TGTGCCAGCAGACCGGGACAGGGGAATAATTCACCCCTCCACTTT. Its translation: CASRPGQGNNSPLHF.

As DNA, the CDR3 is TGTGCCACTCGGACCGGGACTAGTGGCGCGGATACGCAGTATTTT. Protein sequence: CATRTGTSGADTQYF. The chain employs TRBV10-3 and TRBJ2-3; 8 bases match TRBD2. The CDR3 runs 15 residues. Germline CDR1 ENHRY, CDR2 SYGVKD. The ends lost 10 bases at V and 6 bases at J; junction bases unmatched: 15.

The chain uses TRBV7-9 and TRBJ1-1, with TRBD1 as a possible D gene (6 bases). The V and J ends lost 2 bases and 4 bases respectively, with 14 bases between them. CDR1 is SEHNR, CDR2 FQNEAQ, per germline (reference sequence). The CDR3 covers 15 residues. In nucleotides, the CDR3 is TGTGCCAGCAGCTTATTGGGGGCCGAGAGCACTGAAGCTTTCTTT. Protein: CASSLLGAESTEAFF.

V is TRBV30 and J is TRBJ2-5; D not resolved. Germline CDR1 and CDR2: GTSNPN and SVGIG (reference sequence). The CDR3 length is 13 residues. Trimming stripped 2 bases from V and 3 bases from J, with 10 bases between. Written as DNA, the CDR3 is TGTGCCTGGAGTTTAGAGTTGAAAGAGACCCAGTACTTC. Translation: CAWSLELKETQYF.

The chain is built from TRBV4-1 and TRBJ2-3; 9 bases line up with TRBD1. Germline V gene sequence: CDR1 MGHRA, CDR2 YSYEKL. V was clipped by 7 bases and J by 3 bases; unmatched bases: 5. The CDR3 contains 14 residues. The CDR3 nucleotides are TGCGCCAGCACCATCGGACAGGGGACAGATACGCAGTATTTT. Its protein product is CASTIGQGTDTQYF.

CDR3 bases: TGTGCCAGCAGCACCGGGACAGACACTGAAGCTTTCTTT. Its protein is CASSTGTDTEAFF. The chain carries TRBV21-1 and TRBJ1-1; the D call of TRBD1 is as the table states it, not checked on the DNA. TRBV21-1 is reported as a pseudogene. The CDR3 has 13 amino acids.

Points on this clone: This CDR3 is also generated by other DNA sequences in the sample. The chain combines TRBV4-1 with TRBJ2-7; TRBD1 aligns across 7 bases. Germline values: CDR1 MGHRA, CDR2 YSYEKL. The J segment lost 4 bases and the V segment lost 4 bases, leaving 7 bases of the junction unmatched. The CDR3 covers 14 residues. CDR3 residues: CASSPSQGVYEQYF. The CDR3 DNA sequence: TGCGCCAGCAGCCCAAGTCAGGGGGTGTACGAGCAGTACTTC.

The J gene is TRBJ1-2, the V gene TRBV28; TRBD1 matches at 7 bases. CDR1 is MDHEN, CDR2 SYDVKM, per germline. This CDR3 contains 15 residues. The V gene end was trimmed by 3 bases and the J gene end by 0 bases; junction bases not matched to a gene: 4. CDR3 nucleotide sequence: TGTGCCAGCAGTTTTTTCAGGGGGTCTAACTATGGCTACACCTTC. This sequence encodes CASSFFRGSNYGYTF.

The chain combines TRBV10-3 with TRBJ2-2; 12 bases are shared with TRBD1. V gave up 4 bases and J gave up 9 bases; unmatched junction bases: 3. The CDR3 length is 14 residues. Germline lookup yields CDR1 ENHRY and CDR2 SYGVKD. The CDR3 sequence: CAISAGQGAWELFF. The DNA of the CDR3 is TGTGCCATCAGTGCGGGACAGGGGGCTTGGGAGCTGTTTTTT.

The chain combines TRBV28 with TRBJ1-1, with D maybe TRBD1 (6 bases). V was clipped by 6 bases and J by 5 bases, with 16 bases between them. In germline, CDR1 is MDHEN, CDR2 SYDVKM. This CDR3 is 14 amino acids long. The DNA for the CDR3 is TGTGCCAGCAGACCCTCGGACAGTCGGACTGAAGCTTTCTTT. It specifies CASRPSDSRTEAFF.

The chain employs TRBV2 and TRBJ2-1; 8 bases align to TRBD2. CDR1 is SNHLY and CDR2 is FYNNEI in the germline V gene. V gave up 6 bases and J gave up 11 bases; unmatched junction bases: 9. The CDR3 is 13 amino acids. CDR3 nucleotide sequence: TGTGCCAGCAGGAGGGGCCTAGCGGGCAAGCAGTTCTTC. Residues: CASRRGLAGKQFF.

The V gene is TRBV9, the J gene TRBJ2-3; D perhaps matches TRBD2 (6 bases). V lost 2 bases and J 4 bases, leaving 14 bases between the germline ends. CDR1 and CDR2 from the germline V gene are SGDLS and YYNGEE. CDR3 length: 15 residues. CDR3 coding DNA: TGTGCCAGCAGCGTGGAGGGGCCAACAGCAGATACGCAGTATTTT. Amino acids: CASSVEGPTADTQYF.

The V gene is TRBV2, the J gene TRBJ1-4; D is uncertain. The CDR3 is 15 residues long. V dropped 1 base and J dropped 5 bases, with 11 bases sitting between them. CDR1 and CDR2 (germline): SNHLY, FYNNEI. The DNA for the CDR3 is TGTGCCAGCAGTGAAGTCGGCGGCTGGAATGAAAAACTGTTTTTT. Translating it yields CASSEVGGWNEKLFF. The full variable domain, with the rest looked up from reference TRBV2 and TRBJ1-4, is EPEVTQTPSHQVTQMGQEVILRCVPISNHLYFYWYRQILGQKVEFLVSFYNNEISEKSEIFDDQFSVERPDGSNFTLKIRSTKLEDSAMYFCASSEVGGWNEKLFFGSGTQLSVL.

The genes are TRBV10-3 and TRBJ1-6; D perhaps matches TRBD1 (5 bases). CDR3 size: 15 residues. CDR1 and CDR2 from the germline V gene are ENHRY and SYGVKD. V lost 6 bases to trimming and J lost 5 bases, with 14 bases between them. CDR3 residues: CAISDRRGDNSPLHF. DNA for the CDR3: TGTGCCATCAGCGACCGACGGGGGGATAATTCACCCCTCCACTTT.

The rearrangement uses TRBV9 and TRBJ2-1, with TRBD2 matching over 12 bases. CDR3 length: 17 residues. Germline V gives CDR1 SGDLS, CDR2 YYNGEE. The J segment lost 14 bases and the V segment lost 0 bases, leaving 15 bases of the junction unmatched. In DNA form, the CDR3 reads TGTGCCAGCAGCGTAGATCCTAGCGGGAGGGCCTTGGATAGGGAGTTCTTC. This encodes CASSVDPSGRALDREFF.

V usage is TRBV10-3 and J usage is TRBJ2-5; 11 bases are a match to TRBD2. CDR3 length: 14 amino acids. The V and J ends lost 4 bases and 3 bases, in that order; junction bases with no gene match: 1. The V gene's germline CDR1 is ENHRY and CDR2 SYGVKD. CDR3 residues: CAISGGLAEETQYF. The DNA of the CDR3 is TGTGCCATCAGTGGGGGACTAGCGGAAGAGACCCAGTACTTC.